Listed below are T cell receptor beta chains from one sample, sequenced in a study of shared clonotypes between healthy human individuals. Sequencing was performed with immunoSEQ multiplex PCR; in TCRdb, only in-frame clones are kept and a portion is missing. Of over 2 million clones listed, 90% to 95% are singletons. The specimen was naive CD4+ T cells sorted from blood. Source of these receptors: a man aged 18 to 30 in good health. Both conserved end residues are part of each CDR3. The order of the fields is clone size, D gene, V gene, J gene, CDR3 protein, CDR3 DNA. A D gene is named only where the DNA matches it firmly. Some rows mark clone size as missing; the rest say once, few, many or name a class of expanded clone.

clone_size: .
d_call: TRBD1
v_call: TRBV27
j_call: TRBJ1-2
cdr3_aa: CASSQYRDSLYGYTF
cdr3_nt: TGTGCCAGCAGTCAGTACCGGGACAGTCTCTATGGCTACACCTTC

clone_size: .
d_call: .
v_call: TRBV5-8
j_call: TRBJ1-1
cdr3_aa: CASSADLKNTEAFF
cdr3_nt: TGTGCCAGCAGCGCGGACCTAAAGAACACTGAAGCTTTCTTT

clone_size: .
d_call: .
v_call: TRBV7-2
j_call: TRBJ2-7
cdr3_aa: CASSHSILAEGYEQYF
cdr3_nt: TGTGCCAGCAGCCATTCAATTTTAGCGGAGGGCTACGAGCAGTACTTC

clone_size: .
d_call: TRBD1
v_call: TRBV6-1
j_call: TRBJ1-6
cdr3_aa: CASSEAGAGGFSPLHF
cdr3_nt: TGTGCCAGCAGTGAAGCGGGGGCAGGGGGCTTTTCACCCCTCCACTTT

clone_size: .
d_call: TRBD1
v_call: TRBV6-5
j_call: TRBJ2-7
cdr3_aa: CASSYRQGEYEQYF
cdr3_nt: TGTGCCAGCAGTTACCGACAGGGCGAGTACGAGCAGTACTTC

clone_size: .
d_call: TRBD2
v_call: TRBV10-3
j_call: TRBJ2-7
cdr3_aa: CAISEEAGGPGEQYF
cdr3_nt: TGTGCCATCAGTGAGGAGGCGGGAGGGCCTGGCGAGCAGTACTTC

clone_size: .
d_call: TRBD2
v_call: TRBV9
j_call: TRBJ2-7
cdr3_aa: CASSAYDSPAGTSGRAGYEQYF
cdr3_nt: TGTGCCAGCAGCGCATACGACAGCCCCGCCGGGACTAGCGGGAGAGCGGGATACGAGCAGTACTTC

clone_size: once
d_call: .
v_call: TRBV10-1
j_call: TRBJ2-5
cdr3_aa: CASSTRLGETQYF
cdr3_nt: TGCGCCAGCAGTACTAGGCTTGGGGAGACCCAGTACTTC

clone_size: .
d_call: TRBD1
v_call: TRBV29-1
j_call: TRBJ2-2
cdr3_aa: CSVRQGSTGELFF
cdr3_nt: TGCAGCGTTCGACAGGGGAGTACCGGGGAGCTGTTTTTT

clone_size: .
d_call: .
v_call: TRBV21-1
j_call: TRBJ2-1
cdr3_aa: CASSSQTKGRSNHEQFF
cdr3_nt: TGTGCCAGCAGCTCTCAGACAAAGGGACGTTCCAACCATGAGCAGTTCTTC

clone_size: .
d_call: TRBD2
v_call: TRBV27
j_call: TRBJ2-3
cdr3_aa: CASMSSGVKSTDTQYF
cdr3_nt: TGTGCCAGCATGTCTAGCGGGGTTAAAAGCACAGATACGCAGTATTTT

clone_size: once
d_call: .
v_call: TRBV9
j_call: TRBJ2-7
cdr3_aa: CASSVSTSGYEQYF
cdr3_nt: TGTGCCAGCAGCGTATCCACCTCCGGGTACGAGCAGTACTTC

clone_size: .
d_call: .
v_call: TRBV18
j_call: TRBJ2-2
cdr3_aa: CASSLQGTGELFF
cdr3_nt: TGTGCCAGCTCACTCCAGGGCACCGGGGAGCTGTTTTTT

clone_size: .
d_call: .
v_call: TRBV4-2
j_call: TRBJ1-1
cdr3_aa: CASSRLDGLGTEAFF
cdr3_nt: TGTGCCAGCAGCCGCCTGGACGGCCTGGGAACTGAAGCTTTCTTT

clone_size: few
d_call: TRBD2
v_call: TRBV5-1
j_call: TRBJ2-5
cdr3_aa: CASSLLSAGGGKETQYF
cdr3_nt: TGCGCCAGCAGCCTCCTCTCCGCGGGAGGGGGAAAAGAGACCCAGTACTTC

clone_size: .
d_call: .
v_call: TRBV5-1
j_call: TRBJ1-4
cdr3_aa: CASSFGTPTATNEKLFF
cdr3_nt: TGCGCCAGCAGCTTTGGAACCCCGACGGCAACTAATGAAAAACTGTTTTTT

clone_size: .
d_call: .
v_call: TRBV6-5
j_call: TRBJ1-1
cdr3_aa: CASSSGTRSNTEAFF
cdr3_nt: TGTGCCAGCAGTTCGGGGACACGCTCGAACACTGAAGCTTTCTTT

clone_size: .
d_call: TRBD1
v_call: TRBV28
j_call: TRBJ1-2
cdr3_aa: CASRGTGGRPGLYGYTF
cdr3_nt: TGTGCCAGCAGGGGGACAGGGGGCAGGCCGGGCCTTTATGGCTACACCTTC

clone_size: .
d_call: .
v_call: TRBV6-5
j_call: TRBJ1-1
cdr3_aa: CASRHATEAFF
cdr3_nt: TGTGCCAGCAGGCATGCGACTGAAGCTTTCTTT

clone_size: .
d_call: .
v_call: TRBV5-1
j_call: TRBJ1-2
cdr3_aa: CASSLDFYGYTF
cdr3_nt: TGCGCCAGCAGCTTGGATTTCTATGGCTACACCTTC

clone_size: .
d_call: .
v_call: TRBV7-9
j_call: TRBJ2-7
cdr3_aa: CASSLGAGQSYEQYF
cdr3_nt: TGTGCCAGCAGCTTAGGGGCAGGACAAAGCTACGAGCAGTACTTC

clone_size: .
d_call: .
v_call: TRBV2
j_call: TRBJ1-4
cdr3_aa: CASSRRTSGQGEKLFF
cdr3_nt: TGTGCCAGCAGCCGAAGGACTAGCGGGCAGGGGGAAAAACTGTTTTTT

clone_size: .
d_call: .
v_call: TRBV18
j_call: TRBJ1-5
cdr3_aa: CASSPVGRSNQPQHF
cdr3_nt: TGTGCCAGCTCACCCGTAGGGCGTAGCAATCAGCCCCAGCATTTT

clone_size: .
d_call: .
v_call: TRBV10-3
j_call: TRBJ2-5
cdr3_aa: CATTRGVGQETQYF
cdr3_nt: TGTGCCACCACAAGGGGGGTCGGGCAAGAGACCCAGTACTTC

clone_size: once
d_call: .
v_call: TRBV6-1
j_call: TRBJ2-7
cdr3_aa: CATSRQGGGYEQYF
cdr3_nt: TGTGCCACCTCCCGACAGGGAGGGGGCTACGAGCAGTACTTC

clone_size: once
d_call: .
v_call: TRBV10-3
j_call: TRBJ2-2
cdr3_aa: CATTAFSERTGELFF
cdr3_nt: TGTGCCACGACCGCCTTTTCCGAGCGCACCGGGGAGCTGTTTTTT

clone_size: .
d_call: TRBD1
v_call: TRBV11-2
j_call: TRBJ1-6
cdr3_aa: CASSLDAGGGSPLHF
cdr3_nt: TGTGCCAGCAGCTTAGATGCAGGGGGAGGCTCACCCCTCCACTTT

clone_size: .
d_call: .
v_call: TRBV6-1
j_call: TRBJ1-5
cdr3_aa: CASTRQAYNQPQHF
cdr3_nt: TGTGCCAGCACGAGGCAGGCCTATAATCAGCCCCAGCATTTT

clone_size: .
d_call: TRBD2
v_call: TRBV5-6
j_call: TRBJ2-1
cdr3_aa: CASSLGPGWASGRVDEQFF
cdr3_nt: TGTGCCAGCAGCTTGGGCCCTGGATGGGCTAGCGGGAGGGTAGATGAGCAGTTCTTC

clone_size: .
d_call: .
v_call: TRBV2
j_call: TRBJ1-1
cdr3_aa: CASRKRVVGTEAFF
cdr3_nt: TGTGCCAGCAGAAAGCGGGTAGTGGGCACTGAAGCTTTCTTT

clone_size: .
d_call: TRBD1
v_call: TRBV5-1
j_call: TRBJ2-1
cdr3_aa: CASSVGQGPHNEQFF
cdr3_nt: TGCGCCAGCAGTGTGGGACAGGGTCCCCACAATGAGCAGTTCTTC

clone_size: .
d_call: TRBD1
v_call: TRBV6-1
j_call: TRBJ2-3
cdr3_aa: CASSEGGTGVTDTQYF
cdr3_nt: TGTGCCAGCAGTGAAGGAGGGACAGGGGTAACAGATACGCAGTATTTT

clone_size: once
d_call: .
v_call: TRBV6-5
j_call: TRBJ1-3
cdr3_aa: CASGQTSGNTIYF
cdr3_nt: TGTGCCAGCGGACAAACCTCTGGAAACACCATATATTTT

clone_size: .
d_call: .
v_call: TRBV6-5
j_call: TRBJ2-3
cdr3_aa: CASSMPATDTQYF
cdr3_nt: TGTGCCAGCAGTATGCCGGCCACAGATACGCAGTATTTT

clone_size: .
d_call: TRBD1
v_call: TRBV18
j_call: TRBJ1-1
cdr3_aa: CASSALQGDTEAFF
cdr3_nt: TGTGCCAGCTCGGCTCTACAGGGGGATACTGAAGCTTTCTTT

clone_size: .
d_call: .
v_call: TRBV5-4
j_call: TRBJ1-6
cdr3_aa: CASSVGLLYNSPLHF
cdr3_nt: TGTGCCAGCAGCGTGGGACTCCTCTATAATTCACCCCTCCACTTT

clone_size: .
d_call: TRBD1
v_call: TRBV5-6
j_call: TRBJ2-7
cdr3_aa: CASRGTGGVRYEQYF
cdr3_nt: TGTGCCAGCAGGGGGACAGGGGGCGTTAGGTACGAGCAGTACTTC

clone_size: once
d_call: .
v_call: TRBV10-3
j_call: TRBJ1-4
cdr3_aa: CAISDFGGNEKLFF
cdr3_nt: TGTGCCATCAGTGACTTTGGGGGTAATGAAAAACTGTTTTTT

clone_size: .
d_call: .
v_call: TRBV2
j_call: TRBJ1-1
cdr3_aa: CASTPTGNTEAFF
cdr3_nt: TGTGCCAGCACCCCGACAGGGAACACTGAAGCTTTCTTT

clone_size: .
d_call: TRBD2
v_call: TRBV18
j_call: TRBJ2-7
cdr3_aa: CASSPSGLAGIEQYF
cdr3_nt: TGTGCCAGCTCACCATCCGGACTAGCGGGAATAGAGCAGTACTTC

clone_size: .
d_call: .
v_call: TRBV9
j_call: TRBJ2-5
cdr3_aa: CASSVGLVGGQETQYF
cdr3_nt: TGTGCCAGCAGCGTAGGATTAGTCGGTGGCCAAGAGACCCAGTACTTC

clone_size: .
d_call: .
v_call: TRBV7-2
j_call: TRBJ2-1
cdr3_aa: CASSLYTVSSYNEQFF
cdr3_nt: TGTGCCAGCAGTCTGTACACAGTTAGCTCCTACAATGAGCAGTTCTTC

clone_size: .
d_call: .
v_call: TRBV30
j_call: TRBJ1-5
cdr3_aa: CAWSDLSGAAQHF
cdr3_nt: TGTGCCTGGAGTGACCTAAGCGGGGCGGCCCAGCATTTT

clone_size: .
d_call: .
v_call: TRBV2
j_call: TRBJ1-4
cdr3_aa: CASSGQRPEKLFF
cdr3_nt: TGTGCCAGCAGTGGACAGAGACCGGAAAAACTGTTTTTT

clone_size: .
d_call: .
v_call: TRBV18
j_call: TRBJ1-5
cdr3_aa: CASSPLDTQPQHF
cdr3_nt: TGTGCCAGCTCACCTCTCGACACTCAGCCCCAGCATTTT

clone_size: .
d_call: .
v_call: TRBV5-1
j_call: TRBJ1-2
cdr3_aa: CASSLDTYYGYTF
cdr3_nt: TGCGCCAGCAGCTTGGATACGTACTATGGCTACACCTTC

clone_size: .
d_call: TRBD1
v_call: TRBV5-1
j_call: TRBJ2-5
cdr3_aa: CASSLDRGLGGETQYF
cdr3_nt: TGCGCCAGCAGCTTGGACAGGGGATTAGGAGGAGAGACCCAGTACTTC

clone_size: .
d_call: TRBD1
v_call: TRBV7-2
j_call: TRBJ2-2
cdr3_aa: CASSIRDSLNTGELFF
cdr3_nt: TGTGCCAGCAGCATTCGGGACAGTTTGAACACCGGGGAGCTGTTTTTT

clone_size: .
d_call: .
v_call: TRBV30
j_call: TRBJ2-3
cdr3_aa: CAWMAGRETGKGDTQYF
cdr3_nt: TGTGCCTGGATGGCAGGGCGGGAAACAGGGAAGGGTGATACGCAGTATTTT

clone_size: .
d_call: .
v_call: TRBV9
j_call: TRBJ2-2
cdr3_aa: CASDSTNTGELFF
cdr3_nt: TGTGCCTCGGACAGTACGAACACCGGGGAGCTGTTTTTT

clone_size: .
d_call: .
v_call: TRBV30
j_call: TRBJ2-5
cdr3_aa: CALQEQETQYF
cdr3_nt: TGTGCCTTACAGGAACAAGAGACCCAGTACTTC

clone_size: .
d_call: TRBD1
v_call: TRBV5-1
j_call: TRBJ2-2
cdr3_aa: CASSPVGQGTGELFF
cdr3_nt: TGCGCCAGCAGCCCGGTGGGACAGGGCACCGGGGAGCTGTTTTTT

clone_size: .
d_call: TRBD1
v_call: TRBV10-3
j_call: TRBJ2-5
cdr3_aa: CAISDYTGGQETQYF
cdr3_nt: TGTGCCATCAGTGATTATACAGGGGGCCAAGAGACCCAGTACTTC

clone_size: once
d_call: TRBD2
v_call: TRBV6-5
j_call: TRBJ2-5
cdr3_aa: CASSYSTSGSTQYF
cdr3_nt: TGTGCCAGCAGTTACTCGACTAGCGGGTCGACCCAGTACTTC

clone_size: .
d_call: .
v_call: TRBV28
j_call: TRBJ2-7
cdr3_aa: CASSLPRWRSLNEQYF
cdr3_nt: TGTGCCAGCAGTTTACCCAGGTGGAGGAGCCTAAACGAGCAGTACTTC

clone_size: .
d_call: TRBD2
v_call: TRBV19
j_call: TRBJ2-7
cdr3_aa: CASRTSGGSYEQYF
cdr3_nt: TGTGCCAGTAGGACTAGCGGGGGTTCCTACGAGCAGTACTTC

clone_size: .
d_call: .
v_call: TRBV11-2
j_call: TRBJ2-7
cdr3_aa: CASSKQGSYEQYF
cdr3_nt: TGTGCCAGCAGCAAACAGGGTTCCTACGAGCAGTACTTC